A single sample is the source of the 27 T cell receptor beta chains below, sequenced in a study of T cell responses to AZD1222 COVID-19 vaccine. Assay: immunoSEQ multiplex PCR; the TCRdb copy retains only in-frame clones and omits some. The sample yields roughly 120,000 clones, roughly 86% seen once. Source: peripheral blood, taken on day 0 of AZD1222 vaccination. All receptors derive from an adult in good health.

The rearrangement uses TRBV4-2 and TRBJ1-1; D unclear. Trimming took 0 bases from V and 2 from J, leaving 10 bases between them. Germline V gives CDR1 LGHNA, CDR2 YNFKEQ. This CDR3 has 15 residues. DNA of the CDR3: TGTGCCAGCAGCCAAGATTGGCAGGATAACACTGAAGCTTTCTTT. It encodes CASSQDWQDNTEAFF.

The chain uses TRBV2 and TRBJ1-6; D is unresolved. The germline gives CDR1 SNHLY, CDR2 FYNNEI. V was cut by 7 bases and J by 2 bases, with 6 bases left in between. This CDR3 contains 13 residues. The CDR3 DNA sequence: TGTGCCAGCATGGGGACCTATAATTCACCCCTCCACTTT. It codes for CASMGTYNSPLHF.

V is TRBV7-2 and J is TRBJ1-4; a possible D gene is TRBD1 (5 bases). This CDR3 comprises 14 residues. The germline V gene encodes CDR1 SGHTA and CDR2 FQGNSA. Deletions cut 5 bases from V and 8 bases from J, with 15 bases between. CDR3 coding DNA: TGTGCCAGCAGCCCGGGACCCCTGGGGGAAAAACTGTTTTTT. Residues: CASSPGPLGEKLFF.

V and J are TRBV19 and TRBJ1-3; 7 nucleotides match TRBD1. CDR3 size: 15 residues. J was trimmed by 2 bases and V by 5 bases; bases with no gene match: 6. The germline V gene has CDR1 LNHDA and CDR2 SQIVND (reference sequence). CDR3 DNA sequence: TGTGCCAGTAGTTACGGGACAGCCCCTGGAAACACCATATATTTT. Its protein product is CASSYGTAPGNTIYF.

The rearrangement links TRBV12-3 or TRBV12-4 to TRBJ1-6, with D unclear. The CDR3 is 13 residues long. Trimming stripped 3 bases from V and 10 bases from J, with 10 bases between. CDR3 nucleotide sequence: TGTGCCAGCAGTTTTAGTCTTAACTCACCCCTCCACTTT. Translated: CASSFSLNSPLHF.

The J gene is TRBJ1-1, the V gene TRBV27; 9 nucleotides line up with TRBD1. The CDR3 totals 15 residues. Germline V gene lookup returns CDR1 MNHEY and CDR2 SMNVEV (reference sequence). The junction had 8 bases not matched to a gene; V was cut back by 6 bases and J by 3 bases. The CDR3 sequence: CASSAGTGRDTEAFF. For the CDR3, the DNA is TGTGCCAGCAGCGCCGGGACAGGGAGGGACACTGAAGCTTTCTTT.

This sequence joins TRBV30 and TRBJ2-7, with 11 bases fitting TRBD1. CDR1 and CDR2 from the germline V gene are GTSNPN and SVGIG (reference sequence). The CDR3 contains 14 residues. J lost 6 bases, V lost 2 bases, and 6 bases had no gene match. This CDR3 reads CAWSKGTGGIEQYF. For the CDR3, the DNA is TGTGCCTGGAGTAAGGGGACAGGGGGAATCGAGCAGTACTTC. Drawing the rest from reference TRBV30 and TRBJ2-7, the complete variable domain is SQTIHQWPATLVQPVGSPLSLECTVEGTSNPNLYWYRQAAGRGLQLLFYSVGIGQISSEVPQNLSASRPQDRQFILSSKKLLLSDSGFYLCAWSKGTGGIEQYFGPGTRLTVT.

This chain connects TRBV13 to TRBJ2-5; D gene ambiguous. V was shortened by 2 bases and J by 1 base, with 5 bases between the two germline ends. The CDR3 has 13 amino acids. Germline V CDR1 and CDR2: PRHDT, FYEKMQ (reference sequence). As DNA, the CDR3 is TGTGCCAGCAGCTTACCCTCCCAAGAGACCCAGTACTTC. Its protein is CASSLPSQETQYF.

Sample share makes this clone medium-sized (0.01 to 0.1%). The chain combines TRBV7-9 with TRBJ2-1, with D perhaps TRBD2 (7 bases). Germline V gene data show CDR1 as SEHNR and CDR2 as FQNEAQ (reference sequence). This CDR3 region has 14 residues. V was shortened by 2 bases and J by 6 bases, with 11 bases between the two germline ends. CDR3 amino acids: CASSLQGRGNEQFF. The DNA of the CDR3 is TGTGCCAGCAGCTTACAGGGGAGGGGCAATGAGCAGTTCTTC.

The chain combines TRBV20-1 with TRBJ2-5, with 9 nucleotides matching TRBD2. This CDR3 is 13 amino acids long. V lost 3 bases and J lost 8; bases outside the gene matches: 7. Looked up from germline, CDR1 is DFQATT and CDR2 is SNEGSKA (reference sequence). The CDR3 coding sequence is TGCAGTGCTAGTCTGACTAGCGGACTCACCCAGTACTTC. Its protein product is CSASLTSGLTQYF.

The V and J genes are TRBV3-1 (or the pseudogene TRBV3-2) and TRBJ1-6; TRBD1 might be the D (6 bases). V was shortened by 4 bases and J by 0 bases, with 28 bases between the two germline ends. Germline V lookup: CDR1 LGHDT, CDR2 YNNKEL (reference sequence). This CDR3 spans 22 amino acids. The CDR3 protein is CASSPLYFFGTRTSSYNSPLHF. CDR3 nucleotides: TGTGCCAGCAGCCCCCTCTATTTCTTCGGGACACGGACGAGCTCCTATAATTCACCCCTCCACTTT.

In DNA, the CDR3 is TGTGCCAGCAGTTATACCGGGACTACTGCCTACGAGCAGTACTTC. Translated, it gives CASSYTGTTAYEQYF. This chain connects TRBV6-2 or TRBV6-3 to TRBJ2-7, with 7 positions matching TRBD2. The CDR3 loop spans 15 amino acids. The J segment lost 2 bases and the V segment lost 3 bases, leaving 7 bases of the junction unmatched. CDR1 and CDR2 (germline): MNHEY, SVGEGT.

V is TRBV6-5 and J is TRBJ1-3; TRBD1 might be the D (5 bases). The CDR3 is 14 residues long. From germline, CDR1 is MNHEY and CDR2 SVGAGI. V was shortened by 8 bases and J by 8 bases, with 19 bases between the two germline ends. CDR3 coding DNA: TGTGCCAGCGAACTTCAAGCAGGGTTTGACACCATATATTTT. Translation gives CASELQAGFDTIYF.

This clone was seen just once. The chain employs TRBV2 and TRBJ1-6; D is undetermined. This CDR3 comprises 13 residues. Germline lookup yields CDR1 SNHLY and CDR2 FYNNEI. V gave up 4 bases and J gave up 8 bases, with 9 bases separating them. The CDR3 nucleotides are TGTGCCAGCAGTGTCCGGGTTGATTCACCCCTCCACTTT. Its protein product is CASSVRVDSPLHF.

The V and J genes are TRBV19 and TRBJ1-2, with D hard to call. The CDR3 is 16 residues long. The ends were cut back, 6 bases at V and 1 base at J, with 18 bases in the middle. CDR1 and CDR2 from the germline V gene are LNHDA and SQIVND (reference sequence). In DNA, the CDR3 is TGTGCCAGTAGCCTCGACGGAGATAATCTTAACTATGGCTACACCTTC. Protein: CASSLDGDNLNYGYTF.

The chain carries TRBV6-5 and TRBJ1-2; tentative D call: TRBD1 (6 bases). V gave up 7 bases and J gave up 4 bases, with 19 bases separating them. The CDR3 sequence is 15 residues long. CDR1 and CDR2 from the germline V gene are MNHEY and SVGAGI. In nucleotides, the CDR3 is TGTGCCAGCACCACACCGACAGGCACCGTCTATGGCTACACCTTC. Translating it yields CASTTPTGTVYGYTF.

The chain carries TRBV30 and TRBJ2-1; possibly TRBD2 for D (6 bases). CDR1 and CDR2 from the germline V gene are GTSNPN and SVGIG (reference sequence). V was shortened by 4 bases and J by 1 base, with 11 bases between the two germline ends. CDR3 length: 14 residues. CDR3 protein: CAWNPGRSYNEQFF. For the CDR3, the DNA is TGTGCCTGGAATCCCGGGAGATCCTACAATGAGCAGTTCTTC.

The chain couples TRBV28 to TRBJ1-2, with 8 nucleotides matching TRBD1. The junction had 2 bases not matched to a gene; V was cut back by 5 bases and J by 0 bases. This CDR3 comprises 14 residues. Germline-derived CDR1 and CDR2 are MDHEN and SYDVKM. The CDR3 is CASSPGQANYGYTF. The CDR3 region has the DNA TGTGCCAGCAGTCCGGGACAGGCTAACTATGGCTACACCTTC.

J is TRBJ2-7 and V is TRBV19, with TRBD2 identical over 11 bases. CDR1 is LNHDA and CDR2 is SQIVND in the germline V gene (reference sequence). The CDR3 has 12 amino acids. V was pared by 4 bases and J by 13 bases, with 6 bases of the junction left unmatched. For the CDR3, the DNA is TGTGCCAGTAGTACCGGGACTAGCGGAACCTACTTC. Translated: CASSTGTSGTYF.

Only one count was recorded for this clone. The chain uses TRBV18 and TRBJ2-7; D gene uncertain. This CDR3 region has 14 residues. Germline loops: CDR1 KGHSH, CDR2 LQKENI. With 0 bases removed from V and 2 bases from J, the gap between germline ends came to 8 bases. CDR3 nucleotide sequence: TGTGCCAGCTCACCACCGAGAAATACCTACGAGCAGTACTTC. Its protein is CASSPPRNTYEQYF.

The chain is built from TRBV3-1 (or the pseudogene TRBV3-2) and TRBJ1-2; 9 bases align to TRBD1. Germline V CDR1 and CDR2: LGHDT, YNNKEL (reference sequence). V dropped 4 bases and J dropped 1; count of bases not matched to a gene: 7. The CDR3 covers 16 residues. CDR3 sequence: CASSPFWDRVNYGYTF. CDR3 nucleotides: TGTGCCAGCAGCCCTTTTTGGGACAGGGTTAACTATGGCTACACCTTC.

This chain uses TRBV5-4 with TRBJ1-2; D possibly corresponds to TRBD1 (5 bases). Trimming removed 1 base at V and 2 bases at J, with 12 bases between. CDR1 and CDR2 (germline): SGHNT, YYREEE (reference sequence). The CDR3 sequence is 15 residues long. This CDR3 is CASSLRVTENYGYTF. The CDR3 bases are TGTGCCAGCAGCTTGAGGGTGACAGAGAACTATGGCTACACCTTC.

This clone was counted a single time. The chain has TRBV5-6 and TRBJ2-2; the match to TRBD1 covers 7 bases. CDR1 SGHDT and CDR2 YYEEEE come from the germline V gene. This CDR3 contains 16 residues. Trimming removed 0 bases from V and 2 bases from J; junction bases left unmatched: 4. DNA of the CDR3: TGTGCCAGCAGCTTGGTTGACAGGGCAAACACCGGGGAGCTGTTTTTT. Translating gives CASSLVDRANTGELFF.

V and J are TRBV20-1 and TRBJ1-2; tentative D call: TRBD1 (6 bases). V was trimmed by 5 bases and J by 8 bases, leaving 12 bases between them. Germline-derived CDR1 and CDR2 are DFQATT and SNEGSKA (reference sequence). The CDR3 runs 11 residues. The CDR3 region is CSAEGVEGYTF. CDR3 nucleotide sequence: TGCAGTGCTGAGGGGGTCGAGGGCTACACCTTC.

The CDR3 DNA follows: TGTGCCAGCAGCGAAAGGAGTAGCGGGAGCGCCCAAGAGACCCAGTACTTC. This codes for CASSERSSGSAQETQYF. V gene TRBV14 combines with J gene TRBJ2-5, with 9 bases identical to TRBD2. J gave up 1 base and V 5 bases, and 11 bases lay outside the gene matches. Germline V CDR1 and CDR2: SGHDN, FVKESK. This CDR3 region has 17 residues.

The gene calls are TRBV19 and TRBJ2-7, with D unresolved. The ends were cut back, 3 bases at V and 5 bases at J, with 5 bases in the middle. Germline-derived CDR1 and CDR2 are LNHDA and SQIVND (reference sequence). CDR3 length: 11 amino acids. The CDR3, as DNA: TGTGCCAGTAGTATCCTGAACGAGCAGTACTTC. Its protein product is CASSILNEQYF.

This chain links TRBV28 with TRBJ1-2, with TRBD1 matching 8 bases. Per the germline V gene, CDR1 is MDHEN and CDR2 is SYDVKM. The CDR3 runs 17 residues. Trimming removed 3 bases from V and 0 bases from J; junction bases left unmatched: 9. CDR3 protein: CASSFPKTGATNYGYTF. The CDR3 region has the DNA TGTGCCAGCAGTTTTCCCAAGACAGGGGCTACTAACTATGGCTACACCTTC.